A single sample is the source of the 18 T cell receptor beta chains below, sequenced in a study of radiotherapy plus CTLA-4 blockade in lung cancer. Sequencing was performed with immunoSEQ multiplex PCR; in TCRdb, only in-frame clones are kept and a portion is missing. The data show tens of thousands of clones, 75% to 80% seen once. This material consisted of peripheral blood, taken from a patient treated with radiotherapy plus ipilimumab. All receptors derive from a human donor with non-small cell lung cancer whose response to radiotherapy plus ipilimumab could not be evaluated.

The genes are TRBV29-1 and TRBJ2-7, with no clear D. Looked up from germline, CDR1 is SQVTM and CDR2 is ANQGSEA. This CDR3 is built from 12 residues. Deletions cut 2 bases from V and 2 bases from J, with 7 bases between. DNA for the CDR3: TGCAGCGTTGAACAGGATACCTACGAGCAGTACTTC. This codes for CSVEQDTYEQYF.

This clone has just a few counts. The rearrangement joins TRBV6-1 to TRBJ2-7; 7 nucleotides match TRBD2. The V gene's germline CDR1 is MNHNS and CDR2 SASEGT. With V trimmed by 3 bases and J by 2 bases, 10 bases remained unmatched. The CDR3 extends over 16 amino acids. The CDR3 DNA reads as TGTGCCAGCAGTGATTGGGAGGGCGCCCCGGCCTACGAGCAGTACTTC. This gives the protein CASSDWEGAPAYEQYF.

The J gene is TRBJ1-1, the V gene TRBV28, with D possibly matching TRBD1 (6 bases). CDR3 length: 17 residues. V gave up 4 bases and J gave up 0 bases, with 18 bases separating them. CDR1 MDHEN and CDR2 SYDVKM come from the germline V gene. In DNA, the CDR3 is TGTGCCAGCAGTTCTGGGAAATGGGGGGGCATGAACACTGAAGCTTTCTTT. Its translation is CASSSGKWGGMNTEAFF.

This chain links TRBV7-2 with TRBJ2-7; TRBD1 matches at 10 bases. Germline trimming cut 5 bases from V and 6 bases from J; bases unmatched to any gene: 4. CDR1 and CDR2 (germline): SGHTA, FQGNSA. The CDR3 consists of 13 residues. The CDR3 coding sequence is TGTGCCAGCAGCGGACGGACAGGGGGCGAGCAGTACTTC. It translates to CASSGRTGGEQYF.

The chain recombines TRBV29-1 with TRBJ1-1; tentative D call: TRBD1 (6 bases). This CDR3 comprises 16 residues. CDR1 and CDR2 from the germline V gene are SQVTM and ANQGSEA. Deletions cut 2 bases from V and 5 bases from J, with 21 bases between. CDR3 amino acids: CSVEPIRGGAQTEAFF. CDR3 nucleotides: TGCAGCGTTGAACCGATCCGAGGGGGGGCGCAAACTGAAGCTTTCTTT.

The chain combines TRBV7-7 with TRBJ2-1; 9 nucleotides agree with TRBD2. Germline V gene lookup returns CDR1 SSHAT and CDR2 FNYEAQ (reference sequence). The V segment lost 5 bases and the J segment 0 bases; nucleotides outside the gene matches: 2. The CDR3 runs to 15 residues. In DNA, the CDR3 is TGTGCCAGCAGCAAGACTAGCGGCTCCTACAATGAGCAGTTCTTC. It specifies CASSKTSGSYNEQFF.

V and J are TRBV15 and TRBJ2-3; 13 nucleotides line up with TRBD2. Germline CDR1 LNHNV, CDR2 YYDKDF (reference sequence). After removal of 3 bases from V and 10 bases from J, the junction contained 4 bases not matched to a gene. The CDR3 consists of 14 residues. The CDR3 is CATSSRTSGSSQYF. The CDR3 DNA is TGTGCCACCAGCAGCCGGACTAGCGGGAGTTCGCAGTATTTT.

The chain recombines TRBV18 with TRBJ2-5, with D unresolved. Trimming left V 5 bases short and J 3 bases short, with 7 bases between. This CDR3 is 12 amino acids long. The germline V gene has CDR1 KGHSH and CDR2 LQKENI. CDR3 protein: CASSTTEETQYF. The CDR3, as DNA: TGTGCCAGCTCAACGACTGAAGAGACCCAGTACTTC.

In nucleotides, the CDR3 is TGTGCCAGCAGCGCACGGCTAGCGGTCTACAATGAGCAGTTCTTC. It specifies CASSARLAVYNEQFF. This chain connects TRBV7-9 to TRBJ2-1; 7 bases match TRBD2. Germline values: CDR1 SEHNR, CDR2 FQNEAQ (reference sequence). The CDR3 is 15 amino acids. V lost 5 bases to trimming and J lost 3 bases; unmatched junction nucleotides: 7.

This clone was detected only a few times. The rearrangement joins TRBV2 to TRBJ2-1; the D gene is possibly TRBD1 (6 bases). Germline V gives CDR1 SNHLY, CDR2 FYNNEI. The CDR3 contains 13 residues. The ends were cut back, 5 bases at V and 3 bases at J, with 8 bases in the middle. The CDR3 DNA is TGTGCCAGCAGTTACAGGGTCTACAATGAGCAGTTCTTC. Translation: CASSYRVYNEQFF.

This clone has only a few counts. The J gene is TRBJ2-7, the V gene TRBV7-8; 9 nucleotides line up with TRBD2. The length of the CDR3 is 17 residues. J gave up 3 bases and V 5 bases, and 14 bases lay outside the gene matches. CDR1 is SGHVS, CDR2 FQNEAQ, per germline. The DNA of the CDR3 is TGTGCCAGCAGCCTGCGATTTAGCGGGAGAAACATCTACGAGCAGTACTTC. This encodes CASSLRFSGRNIYEQYF.

The chain carries TRBV28 and TRBJ1-6, with 12 bases that match TRBD1. Trimming at V came to 6 bases and at J to 7 bases, leaving 13 bases not matched to a gene. The CDR3 has 18 residues. Germline-derived CDR1 and CDR2 are MDHEN and SYDVKM. The CDR3 region is CASSRLTGTGGINSPLHF. Written as DNA, the CDR3 is TGTGCCAGCAGCCGACTAACCGGGACAGGGGGCATAAATTCACCCCTCCACTTT.

CDR3 residues: CASSRSAGGGETQYF. CDR3 coding DNA: TGTGCCAGCAGCCGTAGTGCGGGGGGGGGAGAGACCCAGTACTTC. The chain carries TRBV7-2 and TRBJ2-5; the match to TRBD2 covers 9 bases. Germline trimming cut 5 bases from V and 4 bases from J; bases unmatched to any gene: 8. Germline CDR1 is SGHTA and CDR2 is FQGNSA. The CDR3 spans 15 residues.

A word on this clone: It is likely a read error, because the conserved phenylalanine at the end of the CDR3 is missing. The limits of the CDR3 on the DNA are not certain, so only TCRdb's listed CDR3 is given. V gene TRBV7-2 combines with J gene TRBJ1-2; the table names TRBD1, a call not compared with the DNA. Germline CDR1 reads SGHTA; CDR2 reads FQGNSA. Both ends counted, the CDR3 spans 11 residues. CDR3 sequence: CASSLLGAPGL.

This clone has a single count. V usage is TRBV7-2 and J usage is TRBJ2-7, with D possibly TRBD1 on 6 matching bases. CDR1 and CDR2 from the germline V gene are SGHTA and FQGNSA. Trimming removed 1 base from V and 9 bases from J, with 16 bases in between. The CDR3 covers 14 residues. The CDR3 is CASSLGGQAGGQYF. Here the CDR3 DNA reads TGTGCCAGCAGCTTAGGGGGGCAAGCTGGAGGGCAGTACTTC.

The V and J genes are TRBV28 and TRBJ2-7; maybe TRBD1 (6 bases). V was clipped by 8 bases and J by 2 bases, with 19 bases between them. The CDR3 contains 15 residues. Germline lookup yields CDR1 MDHEN and CDR2 SYDVKM. The CDR3 nucleotides read TGTGCCAGCGTATTAAGGGTTACAGGGACCTACGAGCAGTACTTC. It specifies CASVLRVTGTYEQYF. The whole variable domain, filled in from reference TRBV28 and TRBJ2-7, reads DVKVTQSSRYLVKRTGEKVFLECVQDMDHENMFWYRQDPGLGLRLIYFSYDVKMKEKGDIPEGYSVSREKKERFSLILESASTNQTSMYLCASVLRVTGTYEQYFGPGTRLTVT.

This chain uses TRBV28 with TRBJ1-3, with 7 bases that match TRBD1. The germline CDR1 and CDR2 sequences are MDHEN and SYDVKM. V was pared by 5 bases and J by 4 bases, with 14 bases of the junction left unmatched. The CDR3 has 17 residues. The CDR3 DNA sequence: TGTGCCAGCAGTACAAGACAGGGTCTCGTGGGGGGAAACACCATATATTTT. Amino acids: CASSTRQGLVGGNTIYF. The entire variable domain, with the rest obtained from reference TRBV28 and TRBJ1-3, is as follows: DVKVTQSSRYLVKRTGEKVFLECVQDMDHENMFWYRQDPGLGLRLIYFSYDVKMKEKGDIPEGYSVSREKKERFSLILESASTNQTSMYLCASSTRQGLVGGNTIYFGEGSWLTVV.

This chain connects TRBV30 to TRBJ1-2; 8 nucleotides align to TRBD1. V dropped 1 base and J dropped 3; count of bases not matched to a gene: 4. CDR3 length equals 14 residues. The germline CDR1 and CDR2 sequences are GTSNPN and SVGIG (reference sequence). CDR3 DNA: TGTGCCTGGAGTGAGGACAGGGAGGACTATGGCTACACCTTC. It codes for CAWSEDREDYGYTF. The full variable domain, rest sourced from reference TRBV30 and TRBJ1-2, is SQTIHQWPATLVQPVGSPLSLECTVEGTSNPNLYWYRQAAGRGLQLLFYSVGIGQISSEVPQNLSASRPQDRQFILSSKKLLLSDSGFYLCAWSEDREDYGYTFGSGTRLTVV.